A selection of T cell receptor beta chains follows, all from one sample in a study of multiple sclerosis patients with progressive multifocal leukoencephalopathy. TCRdb's table, derived via immunoSEQ multiplex PCR, lists solely in-frame clones and lacks some. In the table there are over 20,000 clones, about 91% of which are singletons. Source: PBMCs, taken from a patient treated with natalizumab. Receptors were obtained from a man aged 25 to 45 with multiple sclerosis. The CDR3 runs from the conserved cysteine through the conserved F or W. Each record gives: D gene, clone size, V gene, J gene, CDR3 DNA, CDR3 protein. The D gene is left open where the match is weak. The size of a clone is reported for some rows only, either as once, few or many, or as a class for expanded clones.

d_call: TRBD1; clone_size: NA; v_call: TRBV5-3; j_call: TRBJ2-6; cdr3_nt: TGTGCCAGAAAATGCGGGACAGGGGACTCTGGGGCCAACGTCCTGACTTTC; cdr3_aa: CARKCGTGDSGANVLTF
d_call: NA; clone_size: NA; v_call: TRBV7-2; j_call: TRBJ1-5; cdr3_nt: TGTGCCAGCACCTTCGGCACCGCCAATCAGCCCCAGCATTTT; cdr3_aa: CASTFGTANQPQHF
d_call: NA; clone_size: NA; v_call: TRBV7-2; j_call: TRBJ2-7; cdr3_nt: TGTGCCAGCAGCTCCCTGCTAGAAGCGGGTGGTTTGGAGCAGTACTTC; cdr3_aa: CASSSLLEAGGLEQYF
d_call: NA; clone_size: NA; v_call: TRBV5-1; j_call: TRBJ1-3; cdr3_nt: TGCGCCAGCAGCTTGGAGGCCAGTCGCCCCTCTGGAAACACCATATATTTT; cdr3_aa: CASSLEASRPSGNTIYF
d_call: NA; clone_size: NA; v_call: TRBV2; j_call: TRBJ2-7; cdr3_nt: TGTGCCAGCAGCCGGCAAGGGGGGGCGGTCGGGATGCGCGAGCAGTACTTC; cdr3_aa: CASSRQGGAVGMREQYF
d_call: NA; clone_size: NA; v_call: TRBV5-1; j_call: TRBJ2-3; cdr3_nt: TGCGCCAGCAGCATACCTTCTACAGATACGCAGTATTTT; cdr3_aa: CASSIPSTDTQYF
d_call: NA; clone_size: NA; v_call: TRBV5-1; j_call: TRBJ2-5; cdr3_nt: TGCGCCAGCAGCTTTCCGACGGGAGTCGAAGAGACCCAGTACTTC; cdr3_aa: CASSFPTGVEETQYF
d_call: NA; clone_size: once; v_call: TRBV13; j_call: TRBJ2-7; cdr3_nt: TGTGCCAGCAGCTACGCAGCGTCCTACGAGCAGTACTTC; cdr3_aa: CASSYAASYEQYF
d_call: NA; clone_size: NA; v_call: TRBV19; j_call: TRBJ1-2; cdr3_nt: TGTGCCAGTACCGAAGGCATTAACTATGGCTACACCTTC; cdr3_aa: CASTEGINYGYTF
d_call: TRBD1; clone_size: NA; v_call: TRBV5-1; j_call: TRBJ1-1; cdr3_nt: TGCGCCAGCAGCCCACGAACGGACAGGGTGGCTGAAGCTTTCTTT; cdr3_aa: CASSPRTDRVAEAFF
d_call: NA; clone_size: NA; v_call: TRBV18; j_call: TRBJ1-1; cdr3_nt: TGTGCCAGCTCTCCCCAGATGAACACTGAGGCTTTCTTT; cdr3_aa: CASSPQMNTEAFF
d_call: NA; clone_size: NA; v_call: TRBV5-1; j_call: TRBJ2-3; cdr3_nt: TGCGCCAGCAGCTTAGCGGCTAGCACAGATACGCAGTATTTT; cdr3_aa: CASSLAASTDTQYF
d_call: NA; clone_size: NA; v_call: TRBV5-1; j_call: TRBJ1-2; cdr3_nt: TGCGCCAGCAGCTCGACAGGTACCTATGGCTACACCTTC; cdr3_aa: CASSSTGTYGYTF
d_call: TRBD1; clone_size: NA; v_call: TRBV6-6; j_call: TRBJ2-1; cdr3_nt: TGTGCCTGCTGGGTAAGGGGGCTGGGTTACAATGAGCAGTTCTTC; cdr3_aa: CACWVRGLGYNEQFF
d_call: TRBD1; clone_size: NA; v_call: TRBV7-2; j_call: TRBJ1-2; cdr3_nt: TGTGCCAGCAGCTTTCGACAGGGAGCTGGGTATGGCTACACCTTC; cdr3_aa: CASSFRQGAGYGYTF
d_call: NA; clone_size: NA; v_call: TRBV4-3; j_call: TRBJ1-2; cdr3_nt: TGCGCCAGCAGCCAAGAGGACAGAAGCTATGGCTACACCTTC; cdr3_aa: CASSQEDRSYGYTF
d_call: TRBD2; clone_size: NA; v_call: TRBV11-2; j_call: TRBJ2-7; cdr3_nt: TGTGCCAGCAGCTTCGGGACTAGTCTCTACGAGCAGTACTTC; cdr3_aa: CASSFGTSLYEQYF
d_call: NA; clone_size: NA; v_call: TRBV5-4; j_call: TRBJ2-5; cdr3_nt: TGTGCCAGCAGCTTGAAAGACCAAGAGACCCAGTACTTC; cdr3_aa: CASSLKDQETQYF
d_call: NA; clone_size: NA; v_call: TRBV9; j_call: TRBJ2-1; cdr3_nt: TGTGCCAGCAGCGTTATAGCGGAGCCCAAAAGCAATGAGCAGTTCTTC; cdr3_aa: CASSVIAEPKSNEQFF
d_call: NA; clone_size: NA; v_call: TRBV6-1; j_call: TRBJ2-4; cdr3_nt: TGTGCCAGCAGTGAGGAGCGAGGGGACATTCAGTACTTC; cdr3_aa: CASSEERGDIQYF
d_call: TRBD1; clone_size: NA; v_call: TRBV19; j_call: TRBJ1-5; cdr3_nt: TGTGCCAGTAGGACTCGGGACAGGGTGGACCAGCCCCAGCATTTT; cdr3_aa: CASRTRDRVDQPQHF
d_call: NA; clone_size: NA; v_call: TRBV5-4; j_call: TRBJ1-2; cdr3_nt: TGTGCCAGCAGCCGCCTTGAGGACTATGGCTACACCTTC; cdr3_aa: CASSRLEDYGYTF
d_call: NA; clone_size: NA; v_call: TRBV30; j_call: TRBJ1-1; cdr3_nt: TGTGCCTGGAGAAAAGGGGTGGAGAACACTGAAGCTTTCTTT; cdr3_aa: CAWRKGVENTEAFF
d_call: NA; clone_size: NA; v_call: TRBV5-1; j_call: TRBJ1-2; cdr3_nt: TGCGCCAGCAGCATAGGACAGAGCTATGGCTACACCTTC; cdr3_aa: CASSIGQSYGYTF
d_call: NA; clone_size: NA; v_call: TRBV4-3; j_call: TRBJ2-2; cdr3_nt: TGCGCCAGCAGCCAAGTCCACGGGCCCGGGGAGCTGTTTTTT; cdr3_aa: CASSQVHGPGELFF
d_call: TRBD2; clone_size: NA; v_call: TRBV4-2; j_call: TRBJ2-5; cdr3_nt: TGTGCCAGCAGCCAAGAGGGGCTAGCGGGAGGGAGGAAGACCCAGTACTTC; cdr3_aa: CASSQEGLAGGRKTQYF
d_call: TRBD2; clone_size: NA; v_call: TRBV4-3; j_call: TRBJ2-2; cdr3_nt: TGCGCCAGCAGCCAAGAGATGACTAGCGGGAGTACCGGGGAGCTGTTTTTT; cdr3_aa: CASSQEMTSGSTGELFF
d_call: NA; clone_size: NA; v_call: TRBV18; j_call: TRBJ1-1; cdr3_nt: TGTGCCAGCTCACCCTCGATCGGACGGCAACGGGGTGAAGCTTTCTTT; cdr3_aa: CASSPSIGRQRGEAFF
d_call: TRBD1; clone_size: NA; v_call: TRBV29-1; j_call: TRBJ1-3; cdr3_nt: TGCAGCGCAAATACAGGGGCTGGAAACACCATATATTTT; cdr3_aa: CSANTGAGNTIYF
d_call: NA; clone_size: NA; v_call: TRBV2; j_call: TRBJ2-2; cdr3_nt: TGTGCCAGCAGGCGGACTACCGTCGTCGGGGAGCTGGTTTTT; cdr3_aa: CASRRTTVVGELVF
d_call: TRBD2; clone_size: NA; v_call: TRBV5-1; j_call: TRBJ2-1; cdr3_nt: TGCGCCAGCAGCTTGTTACTAGCGGGAGGGCTCGGGGAGCAGTTCTTC; cdr3_aa: CASSLLLAGGLGEQFF
d_call: TRBD1; clone_size: NA; v_call: TRBV19; j_call: TRBJ2-6; cdr3_nt: TGTGCCAGTAGTACCAAGACAGGGTTAGGGGCCAACGTCCTGACTTTC; cdr3_aa: CASSTKTGLGANVLTF
d_call: TRBD2; clone_size: NA; v_call: TRBV9; j_call: TRBJ2-1; cdr3_nt: TGTGCCAGCAGCTCCAGGCGGGAGTACAATGAGCAGTTCTTC; cdr3_aa: CASSSRREYNEQFF